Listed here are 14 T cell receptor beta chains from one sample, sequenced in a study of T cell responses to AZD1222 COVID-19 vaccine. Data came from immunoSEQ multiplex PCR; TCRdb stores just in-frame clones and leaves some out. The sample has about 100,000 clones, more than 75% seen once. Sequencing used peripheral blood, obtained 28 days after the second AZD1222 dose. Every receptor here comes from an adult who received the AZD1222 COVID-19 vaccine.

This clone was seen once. The CDR3 DNA is TGTGCCAGCCTTACTAGCGGGAGGGAAACAGATACGCAGTATTTT. It is translated as CASLTSGRETDTQYF. The chain carries TRBV28 and TRBJ2-3, with 13 bases that match TRBD2. Germline V gives CDR1 MDHEN, CDR2 SYDVKM. The CDR3 is made up of 15 amino acids. V shed 8 bases and J 3 bases; nucleotides not matched to a gene: 5. Full variable domain (rest looked up from reference TRBV28 and TRBJ2-3): DVKVTQSSRYLVKRTGEKVFLECVQDMDHENMFWYRQDPGLGLRLIYFSYDVKMKEKGDIPEGYSVSREKKERFSLILESASTNQTSMYLCASLTSGRETDTQYFGPGTRLTVL.

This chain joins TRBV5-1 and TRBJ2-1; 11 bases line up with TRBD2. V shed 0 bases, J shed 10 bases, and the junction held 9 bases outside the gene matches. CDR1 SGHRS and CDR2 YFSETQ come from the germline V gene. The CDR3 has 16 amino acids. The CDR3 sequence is CASSLAGTSGSSEQFF. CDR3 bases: TGCGCCAGCAGCTTGGCAGGCACTAGCGGGAGCTCCGAGCAGTTCTTC.

This CDR3 reads CASSLRGVWNEQFF. The DNA for the CDR3 is TGTGCCAGCAGCTTACGTGGGGTGTGGAATGAGCAGTTCTTC. V is TRBV7-2 and J is TRBJ2-1; D is unresolved. The CDR3 length is 14 residues. The V gene lost 2 bases and the J gene lost 7 bases, with 12 bases spanning the gap. The germline V gene has CDR1 SGHTA and CDR2 FQGNSA.

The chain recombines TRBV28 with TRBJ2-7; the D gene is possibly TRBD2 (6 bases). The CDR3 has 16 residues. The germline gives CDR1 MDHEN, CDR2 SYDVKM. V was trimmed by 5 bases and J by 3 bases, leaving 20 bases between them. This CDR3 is CASSPGGGTEYYEQYF. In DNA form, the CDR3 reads TGTGCCAGCAGTCCCGGTGGGGGGACGGAATACTACGAGCAGTACTTC.

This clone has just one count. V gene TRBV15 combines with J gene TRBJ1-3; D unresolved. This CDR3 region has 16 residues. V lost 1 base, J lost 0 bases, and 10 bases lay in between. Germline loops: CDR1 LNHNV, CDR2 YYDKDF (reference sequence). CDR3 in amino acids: CATSRGRQFSGNTIYF. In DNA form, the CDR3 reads TGTGCCACCAGCAGAGGAAGACAATTCTCTGGAAACACCATATATTTT.

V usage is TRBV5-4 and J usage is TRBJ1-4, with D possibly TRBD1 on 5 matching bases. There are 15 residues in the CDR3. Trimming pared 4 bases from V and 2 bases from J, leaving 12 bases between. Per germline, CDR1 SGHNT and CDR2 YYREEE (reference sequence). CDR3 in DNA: TGTGCCAGCAGCCGAGCCGGGACGACTAATGAAAAACTGTTTTTT. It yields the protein CASSRAGTTNEKLFF.

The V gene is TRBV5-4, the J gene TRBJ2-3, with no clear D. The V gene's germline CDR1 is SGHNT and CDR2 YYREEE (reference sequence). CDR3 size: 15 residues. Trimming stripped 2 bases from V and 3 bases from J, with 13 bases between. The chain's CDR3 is CASSLTIEDTDTQYF. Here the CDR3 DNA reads TGTGCCAGCAGCTTAACAATAGAAGATACAGATACGCAGTATTTT.

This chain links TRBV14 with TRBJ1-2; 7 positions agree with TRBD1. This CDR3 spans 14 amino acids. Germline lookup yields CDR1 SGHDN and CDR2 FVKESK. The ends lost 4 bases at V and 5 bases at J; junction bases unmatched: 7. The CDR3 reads CASSPRTGRYGYTF. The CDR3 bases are TGTGCCAGCAGCCCCAGGACAGGAAGGTATGGCTACACCTTC.

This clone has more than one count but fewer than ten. This CDR3 reads CASSVPGLGEKLFF. The CDR3 DNA reads as TGTGCCAGTAGTGTTCCGGGACTAGGAGAAAAACTGTTTTTT. This chain joins TRBV19 and TRBJ1-4, with D tentatively TRBD1 (5 bases). The V gene lost 5 bases and the J gene lost 8 bases, with 15 bases spanning the gap. The CDR3 length is 14 residues. The germline CDR1 and CDR2 sequences are LNHDA and SQIVND (reference sequence). The full variable domain, in which reference TRBV19 and TRBJ1-4 provide the parts outside the CDR3, is DGGITQSPKYLFRKEGQNVTLSCEQNLNHDAMYWYRQDPGQGLRLIYYSQIVNDFQKGDIAEGYSVSREKKESFPLTVTSAQKNPTAFYLCASSVPGLGEKLFFGSGTQLSVL.

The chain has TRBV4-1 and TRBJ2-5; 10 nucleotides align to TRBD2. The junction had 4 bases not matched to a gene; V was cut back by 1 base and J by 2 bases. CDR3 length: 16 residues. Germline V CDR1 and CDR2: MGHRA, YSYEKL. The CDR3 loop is CASSQVGTSVQETQYF. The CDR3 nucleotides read TGCGCCAGCAGCCAAGTTGGGACTAGCGTTCAAGAGACCCAGTACTTC.

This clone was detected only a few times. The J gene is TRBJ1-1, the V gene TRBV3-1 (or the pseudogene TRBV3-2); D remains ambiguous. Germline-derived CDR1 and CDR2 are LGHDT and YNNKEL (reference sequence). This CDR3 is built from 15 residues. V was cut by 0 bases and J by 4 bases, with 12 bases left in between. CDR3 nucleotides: TGTGCCAGCAGCCAAGATGCGGGCGTAGGCACTGAAGCTTTCTTT. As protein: CASSQDAGVGTEAFF.

The CDR3 bases are TGTGCCAGCAGTTTAAGCTTCCCCCCCGGACACTTTCCCTACGAGCAGTACTTC. It yields the protein CASSLSFPPGHFPYEQYF. V is TRBV27 and J is TRBJ2-7, with TRBD1 as a possible D gene (5 bases). Germline assignment: CDR1 MNHEY and CDR2 SMNVEV (reference sequence). The CDR3 covers 18 residues. V lost 2 bases, J lost 2 bases, and 22 bases lay in between.

CDR3 bases: TGTGCCGGGACAGGGGGTTTCTATGGCTACACCTTC. This codes for CAGTGGFYGYTF. This chain links TRBV30 with TRBJ1-2; TRBD1 matches at 11 bases. Germline V gives CDR1 GTSNPN, CDR2 SVGIG (reference sequence). CDR3 size: 12 residues. V lost 8 bases to trimming and J lost 4 bases; unmatched junction nucleotides: 3.

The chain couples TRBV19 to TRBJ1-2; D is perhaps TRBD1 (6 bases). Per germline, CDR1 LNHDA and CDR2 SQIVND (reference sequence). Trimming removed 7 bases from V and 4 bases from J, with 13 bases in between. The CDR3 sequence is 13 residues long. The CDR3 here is CASNTGQLYGYTF. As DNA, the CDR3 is TGTGCCAGTAACACGGGACAACTCTATGGCTACACCTTC.